Sequencing of this T cell receptor beta chain was carried out in a study of pediatric ulcerative colitis. This clone was detected once. Germline trimming cut 6 bases from V and 5 bases from J; bases unmatched to any gene: 5. Germline values: CDR1 MNHNS, CDR2 SASEGT. The CDR3 runs 15 residues. Profiling relied on immunoSEQ multiplex PCR, and the TCRdb table lists in-frame clones only, not all of them. This table holds around 65,000 clones, 77% found once. Sequencing was done on a sample of blood. This rearrangement joins TRBV6-1 to TRBJ2-5; TRBD2 agrees at 14 bases. This TCR was sampled from a boy between 10 and 17 years old with moderate ulcerative colitis. CDR3 nucleotide sequence: TGTGCCAGCAGGGGACTAGCGGGGGAGACGGAGACCCAGTACTTC. This encodes CASRGLAGETETQYF.